Described below is a single T cell receptor beta chain sequence and its context. CDR3 size: 13 residues. Germline V gives CDR1 MRHNA, CDR2 SNTAGT. The germline V and J ends were trimmed by 4 bases and 2 bases, with 8 bases remaining between them. The source of the sample is a study of blood T cell repertoires in COVID-19. The overall study: T cells, B-cell-depleted T cells, or PBMCs provided the cDNA or gDNA that served as material.

Per the original data handling: Amplification from reference gene primers served as the basis for estimated nucleated cell counts. Method: immunoSEQ multiplex PCR; TCRdb's copy keeps in-frame clones and lacks some. From that table come the V and J calls and clone size; the DNA was used to work out D and trimming. The repertoire includes some 240,000 clones, roughly four fifths of them detected once, and 6.5% to 8.5% sits in the top ten. The V gene is TRBV6-4, the J gene TRBJ1-1; a weak D match, TRBD1 (6 bases). Specimen: peripheral blood. This clonotype was obtained from a woman older than 75 with COVID-19, enrolled during active disease. DNA of the CDR3: TGTGCCAGCAGTGCACAGGGTAACACTGAAGCTTTCTTT. Translating gives CASSAQGNTEAFF.